These T cell receptor beta chains were read from a single sample in a study of blood T cell repertoires in COVID-19. Repertoires were generated with immunoSEQ multiplex PCR, while TCRdb's copy carries only in-frame clones and drops some. The profile shows 200,000 to 300,000 clones, over 80% of them singletons. Sequencing was done on a sample of peripheral blood. These receptors were collected from a man aged 35-49 years with acute or convalescent COVID-19. Each CDR3 is given with its conserved first and last residue. The D gene is left open where the match is weak. Clone size, where shown, is once, few, many, or a class for clones that have expanded.

v_call	j_call	clone_size	d_call	cdr3_aa	cdr3_nt
TRBV7-2	TRBJ2-7	.	TRBD2	CASSLRLAGPYEQYF	TGTGCCAGCAGCTTACGGCTAGCGGGTCCCTACGAGCAGTACTTC
TRBV29-1	TRBJ2-5	.	TRBD2	CSVWGRAIETQYF	TGCAGCGTTTGGGGGAGGGCCATTGAGACCCAGTACTTC
TRBV7-8	TRBJ2-7	.	.	CASSFAGISEQYF	TGTGCCAGCAGCTTTGCAGGTATCAGCGAGCAGTACTTC
TRBV27	TRBJ2-1	.	.	CASSLSFDNEQFF	TGTGCCAGCAGTTTATCGTTCGACAATGAGCAGTTCTTC
TRBV3-1/TRBV3-2	TRBJ2-1	.	.	CASSQDPGLIYNEQFF	TGTGCCAGCAGCCAAGATCCGGGGTTGATCTACAATGAGCAGTTCTTC
TRBV5-1	TRBJ2-1	once	TRBD2	CASSRGASGINEQFF	TGCGCCAGCAGCCGGGGGGCTAGCGGGATTAATGAGCAGTTCTTC
TRBV10-3	TRBJ2-6	few	.	CAISELGRTGRAGANVLTF	TGTGCCATCAGTGAGCTGGGGAGGACAGGGAGGGCTGGGGCCAACGTCCTGACTTTC
TRBV7-2	TRBJ2-1	.	TRBD1	CASSLRQGSYNEQFF	TGTGCCAGCAGCCTTAGACAGGGCAGCTACAATGAGCAGTTCTTC
TRBV7-2	TRBJ1-2	.	.	CASSLAVPSYGYTF	TGTGCCAGCAGCTTAGCGGTCCCGAGCTATGGCTACACCTTC
TRBV9	TRBJ2-7	once	TRBD1	CASSALTGAYEQYF	TGTGCCAGCAGCGCGTTGACAGGGGCCTACGAGCAGTACTTC
TRBV11-2	TRBJ2-1	.	TRBD2	CASSPGPVAGLPYNEQFF	TGTGCCAGCAGCCCAGGCCCAGTAGCGGGACTGCCCTACAATGAGCAGTTCTTC